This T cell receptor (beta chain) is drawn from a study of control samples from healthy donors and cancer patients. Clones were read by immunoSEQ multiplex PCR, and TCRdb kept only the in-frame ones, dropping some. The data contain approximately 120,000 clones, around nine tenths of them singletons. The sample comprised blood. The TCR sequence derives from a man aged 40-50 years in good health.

The CDR3 is CASSEAGPDTQYF. CDR3 coding DNA: TGTGCCAGCAGTGAAGCGGGCCCAGATACGCAGTATTTT. The rearrangement joins TRBV12-3 or TRBV12-4 to TRBJ2-3; possibly TRBD2 for D (6 bases). V lost 5 bases and J lost 4, with 10 bases in between. This CDR3 spans 13 amino acids.